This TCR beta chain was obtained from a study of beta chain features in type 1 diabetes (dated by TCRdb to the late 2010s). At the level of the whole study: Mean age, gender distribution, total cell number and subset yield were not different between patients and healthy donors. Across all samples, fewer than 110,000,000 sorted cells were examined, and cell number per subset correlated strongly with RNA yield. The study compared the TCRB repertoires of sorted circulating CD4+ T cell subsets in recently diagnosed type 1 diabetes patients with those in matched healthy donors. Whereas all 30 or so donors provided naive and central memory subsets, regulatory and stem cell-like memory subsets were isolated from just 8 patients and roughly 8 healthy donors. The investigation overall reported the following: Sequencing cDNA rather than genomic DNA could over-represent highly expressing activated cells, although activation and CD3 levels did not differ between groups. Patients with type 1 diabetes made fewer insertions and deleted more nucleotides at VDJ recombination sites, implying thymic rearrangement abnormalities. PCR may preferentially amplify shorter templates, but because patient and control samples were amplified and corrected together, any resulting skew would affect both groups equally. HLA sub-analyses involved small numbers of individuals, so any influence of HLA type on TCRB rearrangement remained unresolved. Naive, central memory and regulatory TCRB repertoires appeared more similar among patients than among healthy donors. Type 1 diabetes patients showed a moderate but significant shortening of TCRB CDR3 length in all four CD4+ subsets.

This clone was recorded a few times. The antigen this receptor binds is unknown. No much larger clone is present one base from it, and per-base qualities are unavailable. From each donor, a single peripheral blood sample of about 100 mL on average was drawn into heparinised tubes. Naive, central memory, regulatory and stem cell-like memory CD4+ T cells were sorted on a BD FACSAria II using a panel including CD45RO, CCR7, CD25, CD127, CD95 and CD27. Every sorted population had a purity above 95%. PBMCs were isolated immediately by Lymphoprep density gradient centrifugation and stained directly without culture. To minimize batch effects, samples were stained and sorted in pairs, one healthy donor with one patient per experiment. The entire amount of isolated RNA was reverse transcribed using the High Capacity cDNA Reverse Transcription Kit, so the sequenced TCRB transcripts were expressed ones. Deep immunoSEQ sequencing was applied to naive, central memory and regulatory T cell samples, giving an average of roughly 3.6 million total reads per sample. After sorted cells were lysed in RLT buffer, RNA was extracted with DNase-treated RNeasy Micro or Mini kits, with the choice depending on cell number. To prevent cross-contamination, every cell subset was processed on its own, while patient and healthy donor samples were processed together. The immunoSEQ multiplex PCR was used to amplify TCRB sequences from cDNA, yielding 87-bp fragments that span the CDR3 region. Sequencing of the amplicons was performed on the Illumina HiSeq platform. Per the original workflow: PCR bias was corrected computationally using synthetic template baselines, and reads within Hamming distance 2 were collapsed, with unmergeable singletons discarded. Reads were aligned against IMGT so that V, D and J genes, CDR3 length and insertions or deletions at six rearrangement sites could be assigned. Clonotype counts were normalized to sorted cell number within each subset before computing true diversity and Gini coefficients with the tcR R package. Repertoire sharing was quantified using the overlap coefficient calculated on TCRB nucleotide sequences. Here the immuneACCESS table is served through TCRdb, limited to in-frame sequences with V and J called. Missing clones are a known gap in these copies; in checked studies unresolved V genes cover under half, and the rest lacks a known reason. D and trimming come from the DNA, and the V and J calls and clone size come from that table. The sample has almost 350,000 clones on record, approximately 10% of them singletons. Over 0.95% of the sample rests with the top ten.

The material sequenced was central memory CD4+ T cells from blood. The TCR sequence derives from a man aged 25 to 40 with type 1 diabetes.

CDR3 loop: CASSLEGSAEAFF. The DNA reads TGTGCCAGCAGCTTAGAAGGGAGTGCTGAAGCTTTCTTT. The V and J segments used are TRBV7-9 and TRBJ1-1; the D gene remains uncertain. From the germline V gene (reference sequence), CDR1 is SEHNR and CDR2 is FQNEAQ. V is pared back by 1 base and J by 6 bases, with 9 bases lying between the germline termini. The CDR3 holds 13 amino acids from the cysteine to the phenylalanine. The entry retains the CDR3 DNA only, 39 bases that are in frame from base 1.